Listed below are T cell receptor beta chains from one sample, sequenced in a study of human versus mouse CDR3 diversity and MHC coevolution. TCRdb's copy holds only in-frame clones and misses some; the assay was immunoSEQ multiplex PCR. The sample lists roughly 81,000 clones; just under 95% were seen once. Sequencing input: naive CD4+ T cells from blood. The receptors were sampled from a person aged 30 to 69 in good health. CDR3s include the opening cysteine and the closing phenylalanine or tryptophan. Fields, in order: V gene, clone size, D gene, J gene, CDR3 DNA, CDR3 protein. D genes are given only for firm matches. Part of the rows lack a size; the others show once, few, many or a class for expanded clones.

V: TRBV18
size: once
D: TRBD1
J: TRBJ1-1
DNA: TGTGCCAGCTCACCACCGGGACAGGGGGTTCTGAGAACTGAAGCTTTCTTT
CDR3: CASSPPGQGVLRTEAFF

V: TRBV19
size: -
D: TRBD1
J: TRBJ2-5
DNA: TGTGCCAGTAGTCCCGGAGGACAGGGGTTTAAGGAGACCCAGTACTTC
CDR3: CASSPGGQGFKETQYF

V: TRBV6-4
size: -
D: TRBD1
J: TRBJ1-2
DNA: TGTGCCAGCAGTGCCACGGACAGGGGGGGCGGCTACACCTTC
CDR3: CASSATDRGGGYTF

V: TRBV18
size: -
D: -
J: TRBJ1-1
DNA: TGTGCCAGCTCACCGACGACAGCCACGAACACTGAAGCTTTCTTT
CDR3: CASSPTTATNTEAFF

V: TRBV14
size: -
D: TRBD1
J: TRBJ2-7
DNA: TGTGCCAGCAGCCCGGGACAGATCGTCTTAAGGAGCTCCTACGAGCAGTACTTC
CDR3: CASSPGQIVLRSSYEQYF

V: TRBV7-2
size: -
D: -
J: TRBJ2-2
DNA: TGTGCCAGCAGCTTGTGGGGAGAGGACACCGGGGAGCTGTTTTTT
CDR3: CASSLWGEDTGELFF

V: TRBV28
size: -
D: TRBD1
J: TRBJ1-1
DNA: TGTGCCAGCAGCGCAGGGGGCTTGACTGAAGCTTTCTTT
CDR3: CASSAGGLTEAFF

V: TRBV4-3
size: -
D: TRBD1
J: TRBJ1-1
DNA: TGCGCCAGCAGCCTGGGACAGGCGAACACTGAAGCTTTCTTT
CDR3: CASSLGQANTEAFF

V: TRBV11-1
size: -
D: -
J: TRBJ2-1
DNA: TGTGCCAGCAGCTTAGGATCTACACCCGGGGGCAATGAGCAGTTCTTC
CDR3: CASSLGSTPGGNEQFF

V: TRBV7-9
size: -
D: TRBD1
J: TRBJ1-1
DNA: TGTGCCAGCAGCTTAACGGGACAGTTAGTTGGGAATGAAGCTTTCTTT
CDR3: CASSLTGQLVGNEAFF

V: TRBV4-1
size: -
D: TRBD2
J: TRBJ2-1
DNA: TGCGCCAGCAGCCAAGACGTTTCGAGACTAGCGGGCAATGAGCAGTTCTTC
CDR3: CASSQDVSRLAGNEQFF

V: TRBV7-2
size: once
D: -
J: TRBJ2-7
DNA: TGTGCCAGCAGCTTCCGGGTCCCCTACGAGCAGTACTTC
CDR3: CASSFRVPYEQYF

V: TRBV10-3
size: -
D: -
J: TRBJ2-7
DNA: TGTGCCATCAGTGAGATAGGACAGTCCTACGAGCAGTACTTC
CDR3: CAISEIGQSYEQYF

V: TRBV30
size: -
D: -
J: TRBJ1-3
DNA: TGTGCCTGGACCTTACAGGTCTCTGGAAACACCATATATTTT
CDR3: CAWTLQVSGNTIYF

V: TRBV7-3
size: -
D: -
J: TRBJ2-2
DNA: TGTGCCAGCAGCCCGCAGTACACCGGGGAGCTGTTTTTT
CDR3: CASSPQYTGELFF

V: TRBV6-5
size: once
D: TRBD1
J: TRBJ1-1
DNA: TGTGCCAGCAGCTTCCGGGACAGATGGACTGAAGCTTTCTTT
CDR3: CASSFRDRWTEAFF

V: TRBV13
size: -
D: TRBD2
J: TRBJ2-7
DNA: TGTGCCAGCAGCTTAGGCCGGAGACTAGCGGGAGGTGTGTCCTACGAGCAGTACTTC
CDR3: CASSLGRRLAGGVSYEQYF

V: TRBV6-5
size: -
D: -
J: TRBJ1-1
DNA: TGTGCCAGCAGTTACTCGAACTGGAACACTGAAGCTTTCTTT
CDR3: CASSYSNWNTEAFF

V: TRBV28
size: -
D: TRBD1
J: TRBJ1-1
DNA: TGTGCCAGCGGGGCCGGGACAGTGAACACTGAAGCTTTCTTT
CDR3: CASGAGTVNTEAFF

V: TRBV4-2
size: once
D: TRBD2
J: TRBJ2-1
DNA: TGTGCCAGCAGCCAAGCGACCGTAGCGGGGGGGAACAATGAGCAGTTCTTC
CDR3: CASSQATVAGGNNEQFF

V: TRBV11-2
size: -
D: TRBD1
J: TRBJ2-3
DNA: TGTGCCAGCAGCCTTGAGGGGGCGCGCAGTGATACGCAGTATTTT
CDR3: CASSLEGARSDTQYF

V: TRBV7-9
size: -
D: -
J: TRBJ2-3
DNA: TGTGCCAGCAGCTTAAACTCAGATACGCAGTATTTT
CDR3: CASSLNSDTQYF

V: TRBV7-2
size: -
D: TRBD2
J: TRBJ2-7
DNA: TGTGCCAGCAGCTTAGCCGGGAGGGCCTACGAGCAGTACTTC
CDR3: CASSLAGRAYEQYF

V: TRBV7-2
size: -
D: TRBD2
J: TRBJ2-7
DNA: TGTGCCAGCAGCCGGGGACTATCAACCTACGAGCAGTACTTC
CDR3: CASSRGLSTYEQYF

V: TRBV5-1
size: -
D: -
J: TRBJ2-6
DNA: TGCGCCAGCAGCTTGTTCGTTATCGGTCCGGGCTCTGGGGCCAACGTCCTGACTTTC
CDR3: CASSLFVIGPGSGANVLTF

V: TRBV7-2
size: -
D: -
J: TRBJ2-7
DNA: TGTGCCAGCAGCTCCGGGACAATCTCCTACGAGCAGTACTTC
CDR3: CASSSGTISYEQYF

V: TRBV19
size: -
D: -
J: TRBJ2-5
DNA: TGTGCCAGTAGTATGGGGGCCCAAGAGACCCAGTACTTC
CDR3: CASSMGAQETQYF

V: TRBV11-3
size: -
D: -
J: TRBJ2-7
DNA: TGTGCCAGCAGCTCCAGGGCCAGCTCCTACGAGCAGTACTTC
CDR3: CASSSRASSYEQYF

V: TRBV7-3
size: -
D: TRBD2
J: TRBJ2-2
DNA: TGTGCCAGCAGCCCCCCTCCGGGACTAGCGGGGGGTTACACCGGGGAGCTGTTTTTT
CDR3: CASSPPPGLAGGYTGELFF

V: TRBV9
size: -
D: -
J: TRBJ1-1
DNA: TGTGCCAGCAGCCCACAGGTTCCTAAGATGAACACTGAAGCTTTCTTT
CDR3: CASSPQVPKMNTEAFF

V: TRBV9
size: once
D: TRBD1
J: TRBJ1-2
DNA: TGTGCCAGCAGCCCGTCCGGACAGGGGGCCTCGGGGGGCTACACCTTC
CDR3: CASSPSGQGASGGYTF

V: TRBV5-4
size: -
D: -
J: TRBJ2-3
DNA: TGTGCCAGCAGCCCACTAACCTCGAGTTACACAGATACGCAGTATTTT
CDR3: CASSPLTSSYTDTQYF

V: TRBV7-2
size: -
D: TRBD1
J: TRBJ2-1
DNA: TGTGCCAGCAGCAACACCCCCGGGACAGGATATGAGCAGTTCTTC
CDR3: CASSNTPGTGYEQFF

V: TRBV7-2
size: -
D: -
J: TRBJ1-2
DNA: TGTGCCAGCAGCTTAGCGAATACAGTCCCCTATGGCTACACCTTC
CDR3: CASSLANTVPYGYTF

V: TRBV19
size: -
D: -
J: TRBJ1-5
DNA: TGTGCCAGTAGGGGAAAGGGGGATTATAGCAATCAGCCCCAGCATTTT
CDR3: CASRGKGDYSNQPQHF

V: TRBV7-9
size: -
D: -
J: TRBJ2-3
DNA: TGTGCCAGCAGCTCCAGGGAGGTCACAGATACGCAGTATTTT
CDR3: CASSSREVTDTQYF

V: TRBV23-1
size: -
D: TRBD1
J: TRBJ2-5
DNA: TGCGCCAGCAGTCAATCGGACAGGCCCCAAGAGACCCAGTACTTC
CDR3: CASSQSDRPQETQYF

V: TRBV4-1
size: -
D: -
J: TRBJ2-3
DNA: TGCGCCAGCAGCCAAGACCGACTGGGTACGCAGTATTTT
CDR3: CASSQDRLGTQYF

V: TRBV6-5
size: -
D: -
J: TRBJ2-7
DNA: TGTGCCAGCAGTTACTATTCAGGCGGGGACTACGAGCAGTACTTC
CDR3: CASSYYSGGDYEQYF

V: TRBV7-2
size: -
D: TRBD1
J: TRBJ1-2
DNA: TGTGCCAGCAGAAGCTCAGGGGGCTCTAACTATGGCTACACCTTC
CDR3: CASRSSGGSNYGYTF

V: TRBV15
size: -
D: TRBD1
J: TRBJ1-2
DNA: TGTGCCACCAGCCATGTCCACGGACAGGGGGCGGATGGCTACACCTTC
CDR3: CATSHVHGQGADGYTF

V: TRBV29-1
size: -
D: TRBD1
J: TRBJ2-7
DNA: TGCAGCGTTCAGGGGGTTGGGACAGGAGCCTACGAGCAGTACTTC
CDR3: CSVQGVGTGAYEQYF